This TCR beta chain was found in a study of cytomegalovirus exposure and HLA in healthy donors. Study outcomes and limitations: Reported results showed that the classifier diagnosed cytomegalovirus status with high specificity and sensitivity. Under in vitro conditions, a few CMV-associated chains were confirmed as specific for CMV antigens. Cytomegalovirus-associated status was assigned to 150 or so TCR beta chains.

The data were produced by immunoSEQ multiplex PCR, yet TCRdb's version contains in-frame clones alone and is incomplete. Of 220,000 or so clones listed, 75% to 95% are singletons. A note on this clone: Its antigen is still unknown.

V shed 4 bases and J 3 bases; nucleotides not matched to a gene: 7. Germline CDR1 is MGHRA and CDR2 is YSYEKL. There are 16 residues in the CDR3. Material for sequencing was PBMCs. The chain combines TRBV4-1 with TRBJ1-5; 9 bases fit TRBD1. The receptor was isolated from a woman younger than 30 in good health and CMV-seronegative. The CDR3: CASSRSWTGVNQPQHF. The CDR3, as DNA: TGCGCCAGCAGCCGTAGTTGGACAGGGGTCAATCAGCCCCAGCATTTT.